This T cell receptor (beta chain) was captured by sequencing in a study of CD8 T cells in ankylosing spondylitis. Findings of the study overall: In ankylosing spondylitis blood, a motif of eight highly homologous TCR beta variants appeared characteristic.

Germline CDR1 reads MNHNS; CDR2 reads SASEGT. V was shortened by 6 bases and J by 6 bases, with 11 bases between the two germline ends. The CDR3 covers 13 residues. In TCRdb, the 5' RACE reads were re-called with MiXCR into one record per CDR3 protein. The table has more than 400,000 distinct CDR3 sequences, approximately 5.3% seen once. This clonotype appeared many times. What it recognizes is unknown. The specimen was blood, either unsorted or a sorted T cell fraction (not recorded which). V usage is TRBV6-1 and J usage is TRBJ2-2; tentatively, D is TRBD1 (6 bases). This sequence originates from a male donor with ankylosing spondylitis. The chain's CDR3 is CASRETGPGELFF. The DNA of the CDR3 is TGTGCCAGCAGAGAGACAGGTCCCGGGGAGCTGTTTTTT.